The rows below give T cell receptor beta chains drawn from one sample of a study of blood T cell repertoires in COVID-19. Sequencing used immunoSEQ multiplex PCR; TCRdb keeps in-frame clones, though not all of them. This repertoire shows 200,000 to 250,000 clones, less than 90% found once; its top ten account for under 2.5%. The sample comprised peripheral blood. These receptors all stem from a man in his forties with active or convalescent COVID-19. Each CDR3 is given with its conserved first and last residue. D genes are given only for firm matches. Clone sizes are given selectively: once, few, many, or a class where the clone is expanded.

d_gene	v_gene	abundance	j_gene	CDR3nt	CDR3aa
TRBD1	TRBV6-2/TRBV6-3	NA	TRBJ1-2	TGTGCCAGCAGTTCCGGACAGGGCTATGGCTACACCTTC	CASSSGQGYGYTF
NA	TRBV4-1	NA	TRBJ1-4	TGCGCCAGCAGCCAAGCTGAAACTACAACTAATGAAAAACTGTTTTTT	CASSQAETTTNEKLFF
NA	TRBV7-9	NA	TRBJ1-2	TGTGCCAGCAGCCTTTTCCTGGCGGGCTTCAATGGCTACACCTTC	CASSLFLAGFNGYTF
NA	TRBV6-4	NA	TRBJ1-3	TGTGCCAGCAGCCCCGCTTCGGTGGGCCGCTCTGGAAACACCATATATTTT	CASSPASVGRSGNTIYF
NA	TRBV28	NA	TRBJ2-7	TGTGCCAGCAGTTTTTCCCCGGACGAGCAGTACTTC	CASSFSPDEQYF
NA	TRBV19	few	TRBJ1-5	TGTGCCAGTAGCAGGGACTCGACTCAGCCCCAGCATTTT	CASSRDSTQPQHF
NA	TRBV7-9	once	TRBJ1-5	TGTGCCAGCAGCCACACTAGTAGCAATCAGCCCCAGCATTTT	CASSHTSSNQPQHF
NA	TRBV9	once	TRBJ1-6	TGTGCCAGCAGCTCCTCTGGGGGGAAGAATTCACCCCTCCACTTT	CASSSSGGKNSPLHF
TRBD1	TRBV18	NA	TRBJ1-2	TGTGCCAGCTCACCACTGGGACAGGGAGGAGAGGGCTACACCTTC	CASSPLGQGGEGYTF
TRBD2	TRBV27	few	TRBJ2-2	TGTGCCAGCAGTCTTAGCGGGAGCTTAGCCACCGGGGAGCTGTTTTTT	CASSLSGSLATGELFF
NA	TRBV24-1	NA	TRBJ2-7	TGTGCCACCAGTGATCAGGGTTACGAGCAGTACTTC	CATSDQGYEQYF
NA	TRBV28	few	TRBJ2-3	TGTGCCAGCAGTTTATTGGCCCTGGACTACCCGAGGGGGCCAGATACGCAGTATTTT	CASSLLALDYPRGPDTQYF
NA	TRBV11-2	NA	TRBJ2-7	TGTGCCAGCAGCCCCCTCGCCGAGGAGTTAGGCGAGCAGTACTTC	CASSPLAEELGEQYF
NA	TRBV29-1	many	TRBJ1-1	TGCAGCGTTGAAGGCAGGGGAAGCACTGAAGCTTTCTTT	CSVEGRGSTEAFF
NA	TRBV27	NA	TRBJ1-6	TGTGCCAGCAGTTTATACCAGGGTGGGTCACCCCTCCACTTT	CASSLYQGGSPLHF
NA	TRBV28	NA	TRBJ1-1	TGTGCCAGCTCAATTTTTTCAGGGAATTCGGACACTGAAGCTTTCTTT	CASSIFSGNSDTEAFF
NA	TRBV11-2	NA	TRBJ2-3	TGTGCCAGCAGCTTAGATCTCGGCGCCGGGTGGGATACGCAGTATTTT	CASSLDLGAGWDTQYF
TRBD1	TRBV30	NA	TRBJ1-5	TGTGCCTGGGAGACAGGGTACAATCAGCCCCAGCATTTT	CAWETGYNQPQHF
TRBD1	TRBV12-3/TRBV12-4	NA	TRBJ1-1	TGTGCCAGCAGTTTGTCAGGGGGAGCCGAAGCTTTCTTT	CASSLSGGAEAFF
NA	TRBV11-3	NA	TRBJ2-2	TGTGCCAGCTCCCTCTCGGGACTTCCCGGGGAGCTGTTTTTT	CASSLSGLPGELFF
NA	TRBV29-1	NA	TRBJ2-5	TGCAGCGTTGAAAGGGGCAGGATACAAGAGACCCAGTACTTC	CSVERGRIQETQYF
NA	TRBV15	NA	TRBJ2-3	TGTGCCACCAGCCCCGTTACGCAGGGGCGCGTTACGCAGTATTTT	CATSPVTQGRVTQYF
TRBD2	TRBV5-1	NA	TRBJ2-1	TGCGCCAGCAGCTTGTGGGAGGGAGAGGAGCAGTTCTTC	CASSLWEGEEQFF
NA	TRBV5-1	NA	TRBJ2-7	TGCGCCAGCAGCTTGTTCCTAGCCCAAGACGAGCAGTACTTC	CASSLFLAQDEQYF
NA	TRBV27	NA	TRBJ1-6	TGTGCCAGCAGTCCACTGACAGGCTCTCTTTTCTATAATTCACCCCTCCACTTT	CASSPLTGSLFYNSPLHF
NA	TRBV29-1	NA	TRBJ2-6	TGCAGCGTTTCCCCCGCTGGGGCCAACGTCCTGACTTTC	CSVSPAGANVLTF
NA	TRBV28	once	TRBJ1-2	TGTGCCAGCAGTTCCCAAGCGTGGCGGGAGACGGGGGGCTACACCTTC	CASSSQAWRETGGYTF
TRBD2	TRBV27	NA	TRBJ2-3	TGTGCCAGCAGTCCAACCACTCTAGCGGCTGGCACAGATACGCAGTATTTT	CASSPTTLAAGTDTQYF
TRBD2	TRBV4-1	NA	TRBJ2-1	TGCGCCAGCAGCCAAGGCCCTAGCGGTAGCTCCTACAATGAGCAGTTCTTC	CASSQGPSGSSYNEQFF
NA	TRBV29-1	NA	TRBJ2-1	TGCAGCGTTGTTGAGACAAAAGACAATGAGCAGTTCTTC	CSVVETKDNEQFF
NA	TRBV27	once	TRBJ1-4	TGTGCCAGCAGTTATCAGGGTGAGGATGAAAAACTGTTTTTT	CASSYQGEDEKLFF
NA	TRBV3-1/TRBV3-2	NA	TRBJ1-3	TGTGCCAGCAGCCTCGGTGTCTCTGGAAACACCATATATTTT	CASSLGVSGNTIYF
TRBD2	TRBV28	NA	TRBJ2-7	TGTGCCAGCGCCTTGGGGGGGGGTCCATACGAGCAGTACTTC	CASALGGGPYEQYF
TRBD1	TRBV19	NA	TRBJ1-6	TGTGCCAGTACCCCAGGGGGTTCCGGATCACCCCTCCACTTT	CASTPGGSGSPLHF
NA	TRBV19	NA	TRBJ2-7	TGTGCCAGTAGTATACGAGGGAGTTCCTACGAGCAGTACTTC	CASSIRGSSYEQYF
TRBD1	TRBV19	once	TRBJ2-7	TGTGCCAGTAGTCACTGGGGGGACAGGGGGTACGAGCAGTACTTC	CASSHWGDRGYEQYF
TRBD2	TRBV11-3	NA	TRBJ2-3	TGTGCCAGCAGCTTCGGGGGGAAGACAGATACGCAGTATTTT	CASSFGGKTDTQYF
NA	TRBV3-1/TRBV3-2	once	TRBJ1-4	TGTGCCAGCAGCTATAATTCCAGGGAACTGTTTTTT	CASSYNSRELFF
TRBD2	TRBV19	NA	TRBJ2-7	TGTGCCAGTAGGGGACTAGCGGGAAGCACACAGTACTTC	CASRGLAGSTQYF
TRBD1	TRBV6-1	NA	TRBJ1-2	TGTGCCAGCAGTGAAAAGACAGGGGGGAACTATGGCTACACCTTC	CASSEKTGGNYGYTF
NA	TRBV5-1	NA	TRBJ1-1	TGCGCCAGCAGCTCTGCGGACCGCGGGGGTACTGAAGCTTTCTTT	CASSSADRGGTEAFF
NA	TRBV11-2	once	TRBJ1-2	TGTGCCAGCAGCTTAGGTCTTCTAGGGGACTATGGCTACACCTTC	CASSLGLLGDYGYTF
TRBD2	TRBV29-1	NA	TRBJ2-3	TGCAGCGCGCTGGTAGCGGGGCCCCTCACAGATACGCAGTATTTT	CSALVAGPLTDTQYF
NA	TRBV18	NA	TRBJ1-1	TGTGCCAGCTCACCAAGGCAGGGCGGGGTGGGAACTGAAGCTTTCTTT	CASSPRQGGVGTEAFF
NA	TRBV12-3/TRBV12-4	NA	TRBJ1-2	TGTGCCAGCAGTTTCAGGGCCCCCATCTTC	CASSFRAPIF
NA	TRBV7-8	NA	TRBJ2-1	TGTGCCAGCAGCTTAGGGACAGACAACAATGAGCAGTTCTTC	CASSLGTDNNEQFF
NA	TRBV3-1/TRBV3-2	NA	TRBJ2-7	TGTGCCAGCAGCCACAAGAGCTCCTACGAGCAGTACTTC	CASSHKSSYEQYF
TRBD1	TRBV28	NA	TRBJ2-7	TGTGCCAGCAGCAAAATCCGGGACAGCTCCTACGAGCAGTACTTC	CASSKIRDSSYEQYF